The next 5 T cell receptor beta chains were all read from a single sample in a study of T-cell reconstitution after alpha-beta-depleted transplantation in children. Unique molecular identifiers were incorporated into the prepared TCRbeta library. One entry per CDR3 protein results from TCRdb running MiXCR on the PCR reads. The table shows about 980,000 distinct CDR3 sequences, with roughly 29% occurring only once. Source: PBMCs, mostly from graft donor cells, taken 360 days after TCRalphabeta/CD19-depleted stem cell transplant. Source of these receptors: a boy younger than two who had a stem cell transplant for SCID, so the T cells may come from the graft donor.

CDR3 DNA sequence: TGTGCCAGCAGCTCCTTACCGGACTGGCGGATCACAGATACGCAGTATTTT. Its protein product is CASSSLPDWRITDTQYF. V gene TRBV28 combines with J gene TRBJ2-3, with D maybe TRBD2 (5 bases). Trimming shortened V by 6 bases and J by 2 bases, and 21 bases separated the two germline ends. CDR3 size: 17 residues. Germline V gene lookup returns CDR1 MDHEN and CDR2 SYDVKM.

V gene TRBV2 combines with J gene TRBJ2-7; 7 bases align to TRBD1. After removal of 2 bases from V and 2 bases from J, the junction contained 6 bases not matched to a gene. From germline, CDR1 is SNHLY and CDR2 FYNNEI. This CDR3 has 15 amino acids. The CDR3 DNA is TGTGCCAGCAGTGAACGCAGGGGGAACCCCTACGAGCAGTACTTC. Its translation is CASSERRGNPYEQYF.

This rearrangement joins TRBV6-1 to TRBJ2-7; tentatively, D is TRBD1 or TRBD2 (6 bases each). The length of the CDR3 is 15 residues. Trimming removed 0 bases from V and 3 bases from J, with 12 bases in between. The germline CDR1 and CDR2 sequences are MNHNS and SASEGT. CDR3 nucleotide sequence: TGTGCCAGCAGTGAAGCATGGAGGGGGAACTACGAGCAGTACTTC. This gives the protein CASSEAWRGNYEQYF.

The V gene is TRBV12-5, the J gene TRBJ2-1; D gene unclear. The germline gives CDR1 LGHNT, CDR2 FRNRAP. The CDR3 has 15 residues. V was cut by 6 bases and J by 5 bases, with 17 bases left in between. The CDR3 DNA follows: TGTGCTAGTGGGTTGACGGTCTCGGCACACAATGAGCAGTTCTTC. Amino acid sequence: CASGLTVSAHNEQFF.

The CDR3 is CASSPSLRAQYF. DNA of the CDR3: TGTGCCAGCAGTCCTAGTCTGAGAGCGCAGTACTTC. The V and J genes are TRBV12-3 or TRBV12-4 and TRBJ2-7; D unclear. The CDR3 loop spans 12 amino acids. The ends were cut back, 5 bases at V and 9 bases at J, with 14 bases in the middle.